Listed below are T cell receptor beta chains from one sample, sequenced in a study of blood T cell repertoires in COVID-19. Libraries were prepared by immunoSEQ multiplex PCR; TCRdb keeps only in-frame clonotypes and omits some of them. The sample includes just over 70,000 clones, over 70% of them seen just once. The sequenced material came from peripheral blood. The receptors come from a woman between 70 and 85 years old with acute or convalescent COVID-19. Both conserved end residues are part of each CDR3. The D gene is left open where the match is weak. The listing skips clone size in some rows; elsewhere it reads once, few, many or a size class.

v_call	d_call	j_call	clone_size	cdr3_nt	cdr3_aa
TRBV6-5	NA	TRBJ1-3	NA	TGTGCCAGCAAACGGGGGGCTACTGGAAACACCATATATTTT	CASKRGATGNTIYF
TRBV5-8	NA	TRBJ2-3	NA	TGTGCCAGCAGCCTGTCGTGGAGCGCAGATACGCAGTATTTT	CASSLSWSADTQYF
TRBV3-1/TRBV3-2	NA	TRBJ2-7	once	TGTGCCAGCAGCCAAGTTCCTAGCGCCTACGAGCAGTACTTC	CASSQVPSAYEQYF
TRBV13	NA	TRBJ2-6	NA	TGTGCCAGCAGCGTCTTTTCTGGGGCCAACGTCCTGACTTTC	CASSVFSGANVLTF
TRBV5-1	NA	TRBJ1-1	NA	TGCGCCAGCAGCTTGGAGGTGGGAGGGAACACTGAAGCTTTCTTT	CASSLEVGGNTEAFF
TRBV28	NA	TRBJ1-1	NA	TGTGCCAGCAGTTTAGGAGTAAGGAACACTGAAGCTTTCTTT	CASSLGVRNTEAFF
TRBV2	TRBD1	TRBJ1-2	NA	TGTGCCAGCAGTGAAGCGTCGGACAGGGGTGAAGGCTACACCTTC	CASSEASDRGEGYTF
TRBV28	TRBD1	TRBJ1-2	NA	TGTGCCAGCAGTTCATACCGGACAGGGGGTTTCGTCGGCTACACCTTC	CASSSYRTGGFVGYTF
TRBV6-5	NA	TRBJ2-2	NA	TGTGCCAGCAGTCCACAGTCCACCGGGGAGCTGTTTTTT	CASSPQSTGELFF
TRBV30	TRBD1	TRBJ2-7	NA	TGTGCCTGGAGTAAGGGACAGGGGGTCGAGCAGTACTTC	CAWSKGQGVEQYF
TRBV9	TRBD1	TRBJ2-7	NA	TGTGCCAGCAGCGTAGGAGGACAGGGGGTAAACGAGCAGTACTTC	CASSVGGQGVNEQYF
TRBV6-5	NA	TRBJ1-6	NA	TGTGCCACTAGGGGTCTGTCGGCGGGAAATTCACCCCTCCACTTT	CATRGLSAGNSPLHF
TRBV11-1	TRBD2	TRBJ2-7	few	TGTGCCAGCAGTCGTACTAGCGTATCGTCCTACGAGCAGTACTTC	CASSRTSVSSYEQYF
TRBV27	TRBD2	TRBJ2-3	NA	TGTGCCAGCAGTTTAGGGGCGGGAGGGGGCACAGATACGCAGTATTTT	CASSLGAGGGTDTQYF
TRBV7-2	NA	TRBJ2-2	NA	TGTGCCAGCAGCTTAAAGGGGATCACCGGGGAGCTGTTTTTT	CASSLKGITGELFF
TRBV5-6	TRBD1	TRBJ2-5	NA	TGTGCCACCGGCCCAGGACAGGGGCAAGAGACCCAGTACTTC	CATGPGQGQETQYF
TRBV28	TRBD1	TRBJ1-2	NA	TGTGCCAGCAGTTCCTCGGACAGGTATGGCTACACCTTC	CASSSSDRYGYTF
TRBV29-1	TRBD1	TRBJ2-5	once	TGCAGCTCCTGGACCGGGACAGAATCTCCCGGGACCCAGTACTTC	CSSWTGTESPGTQYF
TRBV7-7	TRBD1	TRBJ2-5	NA	TGTGCCAGCAGCTTAGATACAGGGGGTGAGACCCAGTACTTC	CASSLDTGGETQYF
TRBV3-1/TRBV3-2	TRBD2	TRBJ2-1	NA	TGTGCCAGCAGCCAAGACACTGGGGCTAGCGGGTTCAATGAGCAGTTCTTC	CASSQDTGASGFNEQFF
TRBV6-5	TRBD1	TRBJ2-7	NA	TGTGCCAGCAGCTCCCTGGGACAGGGAAAGCAGTACTTC	CASSSLGQGKQYF
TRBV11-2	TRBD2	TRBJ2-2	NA	TGTGCCAGCAGTCGGGGGAGGGTCACCGGGGAGCTGTTTTTT	CASSRGRVTGELFF
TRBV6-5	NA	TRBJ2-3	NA	TGTGCCAGCAGTCTCTTGAGTACGCAGTATTTT	CASSLLSTQYF
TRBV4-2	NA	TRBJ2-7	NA	TGTGCCAGCAGCCAAGTTGCAGGGCCCTCCTACGAGCAGTACTTC	CASSQVAGPSYEQYF
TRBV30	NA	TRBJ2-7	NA	TGTGCCTGGAGGTACAGGGACGAGCAGTACTTC	CAWRYRDEQYF
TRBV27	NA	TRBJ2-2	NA	TGTGCCAGCAGTACACAACACCGGGGGAACACCGGGGAGCTGTTTTTT	CASSTQHRGNTGELFF
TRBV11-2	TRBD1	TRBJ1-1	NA	TGTGCCAGCAGCTCACACAGGGGGGCTGAAGCTTTCTTT	CASSSHRGAEAFF
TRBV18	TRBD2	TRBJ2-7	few	TGTGCCAGCTCACCAGCCTCTAGCGGGTACGAGCAGTACTTC	CASSPASSGYEQYF
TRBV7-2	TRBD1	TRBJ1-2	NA	TGTGCCAGCAGCACGGACAGGGGCTATGGCTACACCTTC	CASSTDRGYGYTF
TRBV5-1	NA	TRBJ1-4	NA	TGCGCCAGCAGCCCGGCGGGGATGTCAACTAATGAAAAACTGTTTTTT	CASSPAGMSTNEKLFF
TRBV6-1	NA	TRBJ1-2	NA	TGTGCCAGCAGTGAAAGGGCAGCCCCGAGGGTCTATGGCTACACCTTC	CASSERAAPRVYGYTF
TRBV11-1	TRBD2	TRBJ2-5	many	TGTGCCAGCAGCATTATGCCCCCGGGGGGAGGGGAGACCCAGTACTTC	CASSIMPPGGGETQYF
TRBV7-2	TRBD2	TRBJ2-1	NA	TGTGCCAGCAGCCTACTAGCGGGAGGGCTAGGGGAGCAGTTCTTC	CASSLLAGGLGEQFF
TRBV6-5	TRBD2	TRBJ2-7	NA	TGTGCCAGCAGCCCCTATGGCGGGAGGGACGAGCAGTACTTC	CASSPYGGRDEQYF
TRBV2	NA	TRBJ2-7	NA	TGTGCCAGCAGTGACCGGGACATCTACGAGCAGTACTTC	CASSDRDIYEQYF
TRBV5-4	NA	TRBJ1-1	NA	TGTGCCAGCAGCCCCACGGCCGCAGGGGCGAACACTGAAGCTTTCTTT	CASSPTAAGANTEAFF
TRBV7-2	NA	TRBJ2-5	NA	TGTGCCAGCTCCCTAAAGTTCAACCAAGAGACCCAGTACTTC	CASSLKFNQETQYF
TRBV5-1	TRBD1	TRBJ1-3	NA	TGCGCCAGCAGCCTGAGACAGGGAGCTTCTGGAAACACCATATATTTT	CASSLRQGASGNTIYF
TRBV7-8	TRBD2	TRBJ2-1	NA	TGTGCCAGCAGCTTGCCTAGCGGGGGGGCGGGCGAGCAGTTCTTC	CASSLPSGGAGEQFF
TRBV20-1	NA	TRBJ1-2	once	TGCAGTGCTCCAAGAGCGGATGGCTACACCTTC	CSAPRADGYTF
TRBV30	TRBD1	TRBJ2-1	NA	TGTGCCTGGAGTCGACAGGGGGCGCGACTTGGTGAGCAGTTCTTC	CAWSRQGARLGEQFF
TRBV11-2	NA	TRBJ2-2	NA	TGTGCCAGCAGCTTATTGGGACACCCTCCGGGCACCGGGGAGCTGTTTTTT	CASSLLGHPPGTGELFF
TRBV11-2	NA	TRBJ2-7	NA	TGTGCCAGCAGACGGGACACTAAGTCCTACGAGCAGTACTTC	CASRRDTKSYEQYF
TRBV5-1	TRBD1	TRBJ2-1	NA	TGCGCCAGCAGCTTGGATTCGGGCGCGGGACAGGGGCCGGGGTTAAATGAGCAGTTCTTC	CASSLDSGAGQGPGLNEQFF
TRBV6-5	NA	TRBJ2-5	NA	TGTGCCAGCAGACCCATTGGGGGAGGATGGGAGACCCAGTACTTC	CASRPIGGGWETQYF
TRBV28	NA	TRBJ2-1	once	TGTGCCAGCAGTTCCCCTCCCCCCCTGAGCTCCTACAATGAGCAGTTCTTC	CASSSPPPLSSYNEQFF
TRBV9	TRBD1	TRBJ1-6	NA	TGTGCCAGCAGCGTAGGACAGGGGAATTCACCCCTCCACTTT	CASSVGQGNSPLHF
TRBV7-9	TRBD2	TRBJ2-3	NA	TGTGCCAGCAGGTTTCTAGCGGGAGACACAGATACGCAGTATTTT	CASRFLAGDTDTQYF
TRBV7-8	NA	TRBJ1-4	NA	TGTGCCAGCAGCCCGGATGACAGGACAACTAATGAAAAACTGTTTTTT	CASSPDDRTTNEKLFF
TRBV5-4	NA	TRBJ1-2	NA	TGTGCCAGCAGCTTGAAGACGGACAGCTCTGGCTACACCTTC	CASSLKTDSSGYTF